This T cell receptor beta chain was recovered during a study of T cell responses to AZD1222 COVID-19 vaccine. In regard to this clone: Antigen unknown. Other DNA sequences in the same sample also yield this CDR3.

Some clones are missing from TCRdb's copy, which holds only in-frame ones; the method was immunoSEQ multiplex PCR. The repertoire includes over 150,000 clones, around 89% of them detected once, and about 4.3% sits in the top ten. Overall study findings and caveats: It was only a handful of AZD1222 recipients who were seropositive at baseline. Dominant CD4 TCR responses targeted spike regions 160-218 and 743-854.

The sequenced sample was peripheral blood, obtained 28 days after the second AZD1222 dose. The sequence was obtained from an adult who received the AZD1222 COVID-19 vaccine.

For the CDR3, the DNA is TGTGCCAGCAGCTTAGGGGTGTCTGGAAACACCATATATTTT. Its translation is CASSLGVSGNTIYF. The chain links TRBV7-9 to TRBJ1-3; no firm D call. The ends were cut back, 1 base at V and 1 base at J, with 5 bases in the middle. The germline V gene has CDR1 SEHNR and CDR2 FQNEAQ (reference sequence). CDR3 length equals 14 residues.